This passage covers 21 T cell receptor beta chains from one sample sequenced in a study of CD8+ T cells in alopecia areata. Alopecia areata patients had lesional scalp punch biopsies and peripheral blood taken from them. Following extraction, RNA underwent reverse transcription to cDNA, which served as the sequencing template. TCRdb's copy holds only in-frame clones and misses some; the assay was immunoSEQ multiplex PCR. Of about 12,000 clones listed, just over 55% are singletons. The sequenced sample was skin. These TCRs come from a human donor with alopecia areata.

The rearrangement uses TRBV5-4 and TRBJ2-7; unclear D gene. Between the trimmed V and J ends, which lost 1 base and 3 bases, there was a span of 11 bases. Germline V gene sequence: CDR1 SGHNT, CDR2 YYREEE (reference sequence). The CDR3 consists of 14 residues. DNA for the CDR3: TGTGCCAGCAGCTTGTCAGGTTCCCGCTACGAGCAGTACTTC. Its translation: CASSLSGSRYEQYF. Full variable domain (remainder filled in from reference TRBV5-4 and TRBJ2-7): ETGVTQSPTHLIKTRGQQVTLRCSSQSGHNTVSWYQQALGQGPQFIFQYYREEENGRGNFPPRFSGLQFPNYSSELNVNALELDDSALYLCASSLSGSRYEQYFGPGTRLTVT.

On this clone: The sample holds other DNA sequences that translate to the same CDR3. The chain is built from TRBV6-6 and TRBJ2-7, with TRBD1 as a possible D gene (5 bases). CDR1 and CDR2 (germline): MNHNY, SVGAGI (reference sequence). The germline V and J ends were trimmed by 2 bases and 3 bases, with 14 bases remaining between them. CDR3 length equals 15 residues. CDR3 residues: CASSYRGTQNYEQYF. Here the CDR3 DNA reads TGTGCCAGCAGTTACAGGGGCACCCAGAACTACGAGCAGTACTTC.

The chain joins TRBV7-2 to TRBJ2-1; possibly TRBD1 or TRBD2 for D (6 bases each). V was cut by 3 bases and J by 0 bases, with 15 bases left in between. The CDR3 loop spans 17 amino acids. Germline V gives CDR1 SGHTA, CDR2 FQGNSA. CDR3 in DNA: TGTGCCAGCAGCTTTATCGGGGGCCCCCGCTCCTACAATGAGCAGTTCTTC. Translating it yields CASSFIGGPRSYNEQFF.

The rearrangement links TRBV10-3 to TRBJ2-6, with TRBD1 matching over 7 bases. This CDR3 region has 17 residues. With V trimmed by 0 bases and J by 2 bases, 4 bases remained unmatched. Germline CDR1 is ENHRY and CDR2 is SYGVKD. CDR3 loop: CAISESKGAAGANVLTF. CDR3 nucleotides: TGTGCCATCAGTGAGTCTAAGGGGGCGGCTGGGGCCAACGTCCTGACTTTC.

The chain employs TRBV5-1 and TRBJ2-5; D possibly corresponds to TRBD1 (6 bases). The CDR3 runs to 14 residues. Germline assignment: CDR1 SGHRS and CDR2 YFSETQ. V shed 3 bases and J shed 4 bases, with 13 bases lying between them. CDR3 sequence: CASSSIQGSETQYF. The CDR3 DNA reads TGCGCCAGCAGCTCGATACAGGGATCAGAGACCCAGTACTTC.

This clone was counted between two and nine times. This chain links TRBV7-2 with TRBJ2-1; 9 bases are shared with TRBD2. Germline trimming cut 4 bases from V and 7 bases from J; bases unmatched to any gene: 11. Germline lookup yields CDR1 SGHTA and CDR2 FQGNSA. The CDR3 has 16 amino acids. The CDR3 loop reads CASSSPAGGVKNEQFF. CDR3 DNA sequence: TGTGCCAGCAGCTCCCCGGCGGGGGGGGTAAAAAATGAGCAGTTCTTC.

This clone was counted between two and nine times. V usage is TRBV7-2 and J usage is TRBJ2-1; no clear D. V lost 5 bases, J lost 2 bases, and 13 bases lay in between. The germline gives CDR1 SGHTA, CDR2 FQGNSA. The CDR3 length is 15 residues. CDR3 nucleotide sequence: TGTGCCAGCAGCCCCATCGGTTATCCCTACAATGAGCAGTTCTTC. Translating gives CASSPIGYPYNEQFF. The complete variable domain, with remaining parts taken from reference TRBV7-2 and TRBJ2-1, reads GAGVSQSPSNKVTEKGKDVELRCDPISGHTALYWYRQSLGQGLEFLIYFQGNSAPDKSGLPSDRFSAERTGGSVSTLTIQRTQQEDSAVYLCASSPIGYPYNEQFFGPGTRLTVL.

The chain is built from TRBV6-4 and TRBJ2-2; D is ambiguous. Trimming removed 4 bases at V and 1 base at J, with 4 bases between. The CDR3 spans 13 residues. Germline V gives CDR1 MRHNA, CDR2 SNTAGT. CDR3 DNA: TGTGCCAGCAGTGCAGGGAACACCGGGGAGCTGTTTTTT. Its protein product is CASSAGNTGELFF.

This clone was detected once. J is TRBJ2-2 and V is TRBV7-6; TRBD2 aligns across 15 bases. The junction had 4 bases not matched to a gene; V was cut back by 5 bases and J by 3 bases. From germline, CDR1 is SGHVS and CDR2 FNYEAQ. The CDR3 totals 17 residues. In nucleotides, the CDR3 is TGTGCCAGCAGCCAGGGACTAGCGGGGGGTTACACCGGGGAGCTGTTTTTT. It translates to CASSQGLAGGYTGELFF.

The V gene is TRBV11-2, the J gene TRBJ2-4; tentative D call: TRBD1 (5 bases). Trimming removed 5 bases at V and 0 bases at J, with 14 bases between. CDR3 size: 16 residues. Germline values: CDR1 SGHAT, CDR2 FQNNGV. For the CDR3, the DNA is TGTGCCAGCAGCACGACAGTCCAACTAGCCAAAAACATTCAGTACTTC. This gives the protein CASSTTVQLAKNIQYF.

This rearrangement joins TRBV6-5 to TRBJ2-4; a possible D gene is TRBD1 (5 bases). The CDR3 contains 12 residues. Germline V CDR1 and CDR2: MNHEY, SVGAGI. V dropped 4 bases and J dropped 9 bases, with 10 bases sitting between them. The CDR3 coding sequence is TGTGCCAGCAGTTGGGGCAGTAGCATTCAGTACTTC. It specifies CASSWGSSIQYF.

The V call is TRBV4-1, the J call TRBJ2-7, with 8 positions matching TRBD1. Trimming took 4 bases from V and 2 from J; bases not matched to a gene: 10. CDR3 length equals 16 residues. In germline, CDR1 is MGHRA, CDR2 YSYEKL. Here the CDR3 reads CASSPTRTTGAYEQYF. The CDR3 nucleotides are TGCGCCAGCAGCCCCACTCGCACGACAGGGGCCTACGAGCAGTACTTC.

The chain joins TRBV29-1 to TRBJ2-7, with D unclear. Trimming took off 0 bases at V and 1 base at J, with 10 bases between the two ends. Germline loops: CDR1 SQVTM, CDR2 ANQGSEA. The CDR3 loop spans 14 amino acids. CDR3 sequence reads: CSVEDFAVSYEQYF. The DNA for the CDR3 is TGCAGCGTTGAAGATTTTGCGGTTTCCTACGAGCAGTACTTC.

The V gene is TRBV11-2, the J gene TRBJ2-7; a weak D match, TRBD1 (5 bases). CDR1 is SGHAT, CDR2 FQNNGV, per germline. The CDR3 sequence is 13 residues long. Trimming took off 0 bases at V and 9 bases at J, with 12 bases between the two ends. CDR3 sequence: CASSLERGPGQYF. DNA of the CDR3: TGTGCCAGCAGCTTAGAAAGGGGTCCTGGGCAGTACTTC.

This chain uses TRBV27 with TRBJ2-7; the match to TRBD1 covers 8 bases. The CDR3 length is 12 residues. The V and J ends lost 3 bases and 6 bases, in that order; junction bases with no gene match: 1. The germline CDR1 and CDR2 sequences are MNHEY and SMNVEV (reference sequence). The CDR3 reads CASSLTGAEQYF. DNA for the CDR3: TGTGCCAGCAGTTTGACAGGGGCCGAGCAGTACTTC.

This sequence joins TRBV5-4 and TRBJ2-7, with 12 bases that match TRBD2. V gave up 0 bases and J gave up 7 bases; unmatched junction bases: 5. Per germline, CDR1 SGHNT and CDR2 YYREEE (reference sequence). The CDR3 has 15 amino acids. Written as DNA, the CDR3 is TGTGCCAGCAGCTTGGGACTAGCGGGAGTGCGGGAGCAGTACTTC. Residues: CASSLGLAGVREQYF.

The chain employs TRBV9 and TRBJ2-3, with D hard to call. V gave up 1 base and J gave up 2 bases, with 11 bases separating them. The germline gives CDR1 SGDLS, CDR2 YYNGEE. The CDR3 consists of 15 residues. The CDR3 protein is CASSVSRTHTDTQYF. DNA for the CDR3: TGTGCCAGCAGCGTATCGCGGACGCACACAGATACGCAGTATTTT.

This clone was detected a few times. The chain couples TRBV5-4 to TRBJ1-6, with TRBD1 matching 7 bases. The CDR3 is made up of 14 amino acids. J gave up 6 bases and V 4 bases, and 4 bases lay outside the gene matches. Looked up from germline, CDR1 is SGHNT and CDR2 is YYREEE (reference sequence). DNA for the CDR3: TGTGCCAGCAGCCCTGACAGGGCTAATTCACCCCTCCACTTT. Translating it yields CASSPDRANSPLHF.

This clone was counted between two and nine times. The sample holds other DNA sequences that translate to the same CDR3. The J gene is TRBJ2-7, the V gene TRBV4-1; TRBD2 matches at 14 bases. This CDR3 has 18 amino acids. CDR1 and CDR2 from the germline V gene are MGHRA and YSYEKL. Germline trimming cut 4 bases from V and 1 base from J; bases unmatched to any gene: 9. This CDR3 is CASSPRTSGRSRSYEQYF. CDR3 sequence (DNA): TGCGCCAGCAGCCCGCGGACTAGCGGGAGGAGTAGGTCCTACGAGCAGTACTTC.

The rearrangement joins TRBV4-1 to TRBJ2-5; 8 bases agree with TRBD1. This CDR3 has 16 amino acids. Germline V gene data show CDR1 as MGHRA and CDR2 as YSYEKL. The J segment lost 5 bases and the V segment lost 3 bases, leaving 11 bases of the junction unmatched. The CDR3 coding sequence is TGCGCCAGCAGCCAGGCAAGACAGGGGAAAGGGGAGACCCAGTACTTC. Amino acids: CASSQARQGKGETQYF.

The chain has TRBV7-9 and TRBJ1-2; no clear D gene. The germline V and J ends were trimmed by 5 bases and 5 bases, with 9 bases remaining between them. The CDR3 has 12 residues. The germline CDR1 and CDR2 sequences are SEHNR and FQNEAQ (reference sequence). The chain's CDR3 is CASSLSGYGYTF. The DNA for the CDR3 is TGTGCCAGCAGCCTATCGGGGTATGGCTACACCTTC. The full variable domain, its missing parts supplied by reference TRBV7-9 and TRBJ1-2, is DTGVSQNPRHKITKRGQNVTFRCDPISEHNRLYWYRQTLGQGPEFLTYFQNEAQLEKSRLLSDRFSAERPKGSFSTLEIQRTEQGDSAMYLCASSLSGYGYTFGSGTRLTVV.